A single sample gave rise to the 17 T cell receptor beta chains below, sequenced in a study of glioma-infiltrating T cells after dendritic cell vaccination. TCRdb's table, derived via immunoSEQ multiplex PCR, lists solely in-frame clones and lacks some. The sample yields roughly 88,000 clones, around four fifths seen once. Time point defined: after dendritic cell vaccination, including at tumor progression/relapse. The specimen was blood, collected after dendritic cell vaccination. All receptors derive from a human donor with glioblastoma.

This clone is medium-sized. The chain carries TRBV6-5 and TRBJ1-5; no definite D call. The V and J ends lost 0 bases and 3 bases respectively, with 9 bases between them. Germline CDR1 MNHEY, CDR2 SVGAGI. The CDR3 loop spans 15 amino acids. Here the CDR3 DNA reads TGTGCCAGCAGTTACTCGGGCATTACCAATCAGCCCCAGCATTTT. Encoded protein: CASSYSGITNQPQHF.

The chain has TRBV7-2 and TRBJ2-1; tentatively, D is TRBD1 (6 bases). Germline V gene sequence: CDR1 SGHTA, CDR2 FQGNSA. The CDR3 has 16 amino acids. Trimming left V 5 bases short and J 5 bases short, with 19 bases between. The CDR3 coding sequence is TGTGCCAGCAGCCCTACCTCGGACAGAGTCGACAATGAGCAGTTCTTC. Its translation: CASSPTSDRVDNEQFF.

The genes are TRBV11-3 and TRBJ1-1; D call uncertain. The germline V gene has CDR1 SGHNT and CDR2 YENEEA. Trimming shortened V by 3 bases and J by 4 bases, and 12 bases separated the two germline ends. This CDR3 region has 14 residues. CDR3 DNA sequence: TGTGCCAGCAGCTTCCAAGGAGCTGGCACTGAAGCTTTCTTT. It codes for CASSFQGAGTEAFF.

This clone came up once. The CDR3 coding sequence is TGCGCCAGCAGCCCCGGGAACTATGGCTACACCTTC. Translated: CASSPGNYGYTF. This rearrangement joins TRBV5-1 to TRBJ1-2; unclear D gene. The CDR3 runs to 12 residues. V lost 4 bases to trimming and J lost 2 bases, with 6 bases between them. CDR1 and CDR2 from the germline V gene are SGHRS and YFSETQ.

This chain connects TRBV6-1 to TRBJ1-2; 7 bases align to TRBD1. Trimming removed 6 bases from V and 4 bases from J; junction bases left unmatched: 5. Germline CDR1 and CDR2: MNHNS and SASEGT. The CDR3 length is 13 residues. In DNA, the CDR3 is TGTGCCAGCAGCCAGGGGGGCGGCTATGGCTACACCTTC. It is translated as CASSQGGGYGYTF.

This chain links TRBV5-4 with TRBJ1-2; D might be TRBD1 (5 bases). This CDR3 region has 15 residues. V was cut by 4 bases and J by 6 bases, with 19 bases left in between. The germline V gene encodes CDR1 SGHNT and CDR2 YYREEE (reference sequence). In DNA form, the CDR3 reads TGTGCCAGCAGCCCCATAGACAGTCTCCCCGATGGCTACACCTTC. Protein: CASSPIDSLPDGYTF.

J is TRBJ1-1 and V is TRBV10-3; 8 nucleotides agree with TRBD1. Unmatched junction bases numbered 8, after V lost 4 bases and J lost 1 base. Germline loops: CDR1 ENHRY, CDR2 SYGVKD. The CDR3 covers 16 residues. CDR3 DNA sequence: TGTGCCATCAGTGCCGCCAGGGGGCAAGGGAACACTGAAGCTTTCTTT. Its translation is CAISAARGQGNTEAFF.

The chain employs TRBV20-1 and TRBJ2-1; D might be TRBD2 (5 bases). Deletions cut 4 bases from V and 8 bases from J, with 9 bases between. Germline V gene lookup returns CDR1 DFQATT and CDR2 SNEGSKA (reference sequence). This CDR3 is built from 11 residues. CDR3 nucleotide sequence: TGCAGTGCTAAGAGGGTTGATGAGCAGTTCTTC. It yields the protein CSAKRVDEQFF.

The chain is built from TRBV5-1 and TRBJ2-7; tentative D call: TRBD1 (6 bases). The germline V gene encodes CDR1 SGHRS and CDR2 YFSETQ. V was shortened by 9 bases and J by 7 bases, with 38 bases between the two germline ends. The CDR3 extends over 19 amino acids. The CDR3 spells CANTTGFASLSPILGEQYV. The CDR3 DNA reads TGCGCCAACACCACAGGGTTCGCCTCCCTTTCACCCATCTTGGGAGAGCAGTACGTC.

The chain joins TRBV7-2 to TRBJ2-2; possibly TRBD2 for D (6 bases). Trimming took off 2 bases at V and 10 bases at J, with 8 bases between the two ends. The CDR3 runs 12 residues. Looked up from germline, CDR1 is SGHTA and CDR2 is FQGNSA. This chain's CDR3 is CASSLWGEELFF. CDR3 sequence (DNA): TGTGCCAGCAGCTTATGGGGGGAGGAGCTGTTTTTT.

CDR3 bases: TGTGCCACCCAGAGAGCGGGAGGGCTCCTCAGCTCCTACAATGAGCAGTTCTTC. This sequence encodes CATQRAGGLLSSYNEQFF. The V and J genes are TRBV10-3 and TRBJ2-1; 10 bases fit TRBD2. There are 18 residues in the CDR3. Losses at the gene ends were 10 bases for V and 0 bases for J; bases not matched to a gene: 15. CDR1 and CDR2 (germline): ENHRY, SYGVKD.

CDR3 DNA: TGTGCCAGCAGCTCGTTGACAGGGAGCTATGGCTACACCTTC. Its protein product is CASSSLTGSYGYTF. The chain links TRBV13 to TRBJ1-2; 7 bases match TRBD1. The CDR3 extends over 14 amino acids. V lost 4 bases to trimming and J lost 4 bases; unmatched junction nucleotides: 6. Germline CDR1 PRHDT, CDR2 FYEKMQ (reference sequence).

J is TRBJ2-7 and V is TRBV7-9; 7 bases fit TRBD1. Trimming removed 5 bases from V and 5 bases from J; junction bases left unmatched: 6. Germline V lookup: CDR1 SEHNR, CDR2 FQNEAQ (reference sequence). There are 13 residues in the CDR3. CDR3 loop: CASSRQGFHEQYF. The CDR3 coding sequence is TGTGCCAGCAGCCGACAGGGCTTCCACGAGCAGTACTTC.

A few counts support this clone. The chain carries TRBV2 and TRBJ1-1, with 7 bases fitting TRBD1. The germline gives CDR1 SNHLY, CDR2 FYNNEI. The V and J ends lost 10 bases and 1 base, in that order; junction bases with no gene match: 15. The CDR3 has 16 amino acids. CDR3 loop: CATRGGRGLRNTEAFF. The CDR3 DNA is TGTGCCACCCGGGGGGGCAGGGGGTTAAGGAACACTGAAGCTTTCTTT.

The chain employs TRBV6-1 and TRBJ2-1; 9 bases map to TRBD2. With 4 bases clipped from V and 5 bases from J, the junction kept 6 bases outside the gene matches. This CDR3 is 15 amino acids long. CDR1 MNHNS and CDR2 SASEGT come from the germline V gene. CDR3 nucleotide sequence: TGTGCCAGCAGTGCACAGACTAGCGGAGACAATGAGCAGTTCTTC. It specifies CASSAQTSGDNEQFF.

J is TRBJ2-1 and V is TRBV6-5; perhaps TRBD2 as D (6 bases). Germline V gene data show CDR1 as MNHEY and CDR2 as SVGAGI. Deletions cut 7 bases from V and 6 bases from J, with 7 bases between. The CDR3 totals 11 residues. The CDR3 here is CASTGGNEQFF. CDR3 coding DNA: TGTGCCAGCACCGGGGGCAATGAGCAGTTCTTC.

This clone was counted only a few times. The chain combines TRBV6-5 with TRBJ2-1; TRBD2 is a possible D gene (5 bases). Germline V lookup: CDR1 MNHEY, CDR2 SVGAGI. The CDR3 contains 16 residues. V was clipped by 2 bases and J by 5 bases, with 16 bases between them. CDR3 protein: CASSYHALRVDNEQFF. CDR3 nucleotides: TGTGCCAGCAGTTACCACGCCCTGCGGGTCGACAATGAGCAGTTCTTC.